Reported below is one T cell receptor (beta chain). Amplification of TCR alpha and beta CDR3 regions from RNA used iRepertoire nested multiplex PCR. TCRdb re-derived calls from the multiplex PCR reads in MiXCR, one entry per CDR3 protein. The sample lists 100,000 to 150,000 distinct CDR3 sequences; roughly 24% were seen once. These data are taken from a study of glioma-infiltrating T cells. Germline assignment: CDR1 KGHSH and CDR2 LQKENI. This CDR3 region has 14 residues. J was trimmed by 4 bases and V by 8 bases; bases with no gene match: 9. The specimen sequenced was glioma tissue, nonneoplastic brain tissue, or PBMCs (not recorded which). The TCR was taken from a human donor with low-grade glioma or glioblastoma, undergoing nonglioma brain surgery, or in good health (not recorded which). The chain links TRBV18 to TRBJ2-7; 9 nucleotides line up with TRBD1. This CDR3 is CASHVGTGRYEQYF. DNA of the CDR3: TGTGCCAGCCACGTCGGGACAGGGCGATACGAGCAGTACTTC.